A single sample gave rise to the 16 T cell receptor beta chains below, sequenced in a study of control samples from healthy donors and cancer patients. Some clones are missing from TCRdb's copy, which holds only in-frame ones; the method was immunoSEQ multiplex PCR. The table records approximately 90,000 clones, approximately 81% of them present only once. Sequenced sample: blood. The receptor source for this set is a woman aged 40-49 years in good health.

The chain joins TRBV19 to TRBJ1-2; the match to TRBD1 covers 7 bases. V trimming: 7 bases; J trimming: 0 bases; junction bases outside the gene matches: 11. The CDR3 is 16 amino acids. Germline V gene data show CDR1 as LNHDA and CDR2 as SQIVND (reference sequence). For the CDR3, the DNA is TGTGCCAGTAACGACGGATACAGGGGAGCTAACTATGGCTACACCTTC. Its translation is CASNDGYRGANYGYTF.

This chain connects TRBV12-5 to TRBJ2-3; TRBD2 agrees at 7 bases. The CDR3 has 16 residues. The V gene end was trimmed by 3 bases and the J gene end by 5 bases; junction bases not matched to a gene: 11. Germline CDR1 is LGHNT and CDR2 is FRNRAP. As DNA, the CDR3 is TGTGCTAGTGGTTTCTCTCCCCGGGCGGGGGTAGATACGCAGTATTTT. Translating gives CASGFSPRAGVDTQYF.

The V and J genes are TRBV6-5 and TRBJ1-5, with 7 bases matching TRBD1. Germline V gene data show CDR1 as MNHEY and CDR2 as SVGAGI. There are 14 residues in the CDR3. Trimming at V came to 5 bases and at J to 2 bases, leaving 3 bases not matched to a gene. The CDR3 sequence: CASSRTGGNQPQHF. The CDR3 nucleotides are TGTGCCAGCAGTCGGACAGGCGGCAATCAGCCCCAGCATTTT.

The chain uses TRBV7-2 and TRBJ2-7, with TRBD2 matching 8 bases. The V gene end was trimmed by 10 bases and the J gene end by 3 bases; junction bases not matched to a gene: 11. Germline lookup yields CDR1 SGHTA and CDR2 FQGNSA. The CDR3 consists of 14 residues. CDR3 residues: CATFRLAIIYEQYF. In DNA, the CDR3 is TGTGCCACCTTTCGACTAGCGATTATCTACGAGCAGTACTTC.

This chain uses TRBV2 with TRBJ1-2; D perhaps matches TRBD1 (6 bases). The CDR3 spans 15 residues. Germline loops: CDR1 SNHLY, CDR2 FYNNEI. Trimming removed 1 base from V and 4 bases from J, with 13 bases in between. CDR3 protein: CASSEEAGGAYGYTF. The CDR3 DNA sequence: TGTGCCAGCAGTGAAGAGGCCGGGGGGGCCTATGGCTACACCTTC. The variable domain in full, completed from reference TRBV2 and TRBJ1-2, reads EPEVTQTPSHQVTQMGQEVILRCVPISNHLYFYWYRQILGQKVEFLVSFYNNEISEKSEIFDDQFSVERPDGSNFTLKIRSTKLEDSAMYFCASSEEAGGAYGYTFGSGTRLTVV.

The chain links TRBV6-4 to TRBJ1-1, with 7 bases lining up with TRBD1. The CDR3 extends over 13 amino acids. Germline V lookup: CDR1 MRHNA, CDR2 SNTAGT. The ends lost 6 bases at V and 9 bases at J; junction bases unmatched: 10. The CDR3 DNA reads TGTGCCAGCAGCACAAACAGGGGAGAGAAAGCTTTCTTT. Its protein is CASSTNRGEKAFF.

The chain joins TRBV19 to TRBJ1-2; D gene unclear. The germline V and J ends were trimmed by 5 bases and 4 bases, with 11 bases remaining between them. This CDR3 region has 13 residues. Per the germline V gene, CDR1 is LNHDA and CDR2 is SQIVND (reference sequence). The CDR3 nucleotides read TGTGCCAGTAGTCTCGGTCGGAGCTATGGCTACACCTTC. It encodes CASSLGRSYGYTF.

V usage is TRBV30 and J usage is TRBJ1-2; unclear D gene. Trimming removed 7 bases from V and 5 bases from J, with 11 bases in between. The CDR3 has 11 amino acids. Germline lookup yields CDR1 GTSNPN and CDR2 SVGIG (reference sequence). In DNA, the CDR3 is TGTGCCTCGTTTGGAGATTATGGCTACACCTTC. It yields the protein CASFGDYGYTF.

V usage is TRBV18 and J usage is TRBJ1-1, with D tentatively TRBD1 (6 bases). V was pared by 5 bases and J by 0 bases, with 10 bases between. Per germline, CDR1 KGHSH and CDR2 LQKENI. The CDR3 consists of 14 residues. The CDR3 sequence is CASSVQGMNTEAFF. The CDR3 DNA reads TGTGCCAGCTCAGTACAGGGCATGAACACTGAAGCTTTCTTT.

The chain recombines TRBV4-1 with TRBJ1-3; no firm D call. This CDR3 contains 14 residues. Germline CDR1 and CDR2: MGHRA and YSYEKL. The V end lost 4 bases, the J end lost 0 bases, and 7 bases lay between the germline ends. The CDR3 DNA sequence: TGCGCCAGCAGCCTACTTCACTCTGGAAACACCATATATTTT. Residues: CASSLLHSGNTIYF.

CDR3 nucleotide sequence: TGCAGTGCTCCCCGGGGGGAAAAACTGTTTTTT. This sequence encodes CSAPRGEKLFF. The V and J genes are TRBV20-1 and TRBJ1-4; a possible D gene is TRBD1 (5 bases). Trimming pared 5 bases from V and 8 bases from J, leaving 9 bases between. Germline V gene data show CDR1 as DFQATT and CDR2 as SNEGSKA (reference sequence). The CDR3 contains 11 residues.

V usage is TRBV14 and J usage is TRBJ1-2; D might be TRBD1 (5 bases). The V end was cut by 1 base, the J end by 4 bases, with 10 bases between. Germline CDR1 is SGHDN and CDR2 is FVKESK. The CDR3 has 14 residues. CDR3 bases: TGTGCCAGCAGCCAAGGTTGGCAGGGCTATGGCTACACCTTC. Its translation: CASSQGWQGYGYTF.

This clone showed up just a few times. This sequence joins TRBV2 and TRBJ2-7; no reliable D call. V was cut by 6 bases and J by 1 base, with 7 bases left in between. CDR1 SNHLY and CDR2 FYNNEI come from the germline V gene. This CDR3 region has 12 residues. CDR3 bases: TGTGCCAGCAGAAAGGGTTCCTACGAGCAGTACTTC. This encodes CASRKGSYEQYF.

The CDR3 protein is CATKGTDTQYF. CDR3 in DNA: TGTGCCACCAAAGGGACAGATACGCAGTATTTT. This rearrangement joins TRBV24-1 to TRBJ2-3; D is uncertain. V lost 8 bases, J lost 3 bases, and 5 bases lay in between. The CDR3 contains 11 residues. From germline, CDR1 is KGHDR and CDR2 SFDVKD.

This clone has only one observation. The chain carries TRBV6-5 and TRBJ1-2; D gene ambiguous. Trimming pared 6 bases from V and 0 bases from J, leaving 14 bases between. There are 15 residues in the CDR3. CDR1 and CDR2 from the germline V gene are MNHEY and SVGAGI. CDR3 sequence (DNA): TGTGCCAGCAGGGCGGGCGCAGCCTCTAACTATGGCTACACCTTC. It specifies CASRAGAASNYGYTF.

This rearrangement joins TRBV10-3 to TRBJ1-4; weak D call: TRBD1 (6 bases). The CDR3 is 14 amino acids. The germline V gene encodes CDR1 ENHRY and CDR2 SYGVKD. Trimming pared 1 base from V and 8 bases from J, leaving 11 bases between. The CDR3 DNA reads TGTGCCATCAGTGAGTTAGGGGGGGACGAAAAACTGTTTTTT. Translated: CAISELGGDEKLFF.